Listed below are T cell receptor beta chains from one sample, sequenced in a study of patients and donors after allogeneic stem cell transplantation. Using its own MiXCR run on the RT-PCR reads, TCRdb lists one record per CDR3 protein. The table lists around 200,000 distinct CDR3 sequences, more than 35% of them singletons. Sequenced: blood, either unsorted or a sorted T cell fraction (not recorded which). The receptors come from a human donor who was either an allogeneic HSCT recipient or a stem cell or donor lymphocyte infusion donor (not recorded which). It is not recorded whose cells these are; they may come from a transplant donor. Both conserved end residues are trimmed from each CDR3. A D gene is named only where the DNA matches it firmly. For some rows the clone size is stated as once, few or many, or as a class when expanded; others skip it.

v_call	clone_size	d_call	j_call	cdr3_aa
TRBV2	.	.	TRBJ1-2	ASRTTWNYGYT
TRBV28	.	.	TRBJ1-1	ASSLKHTEAF
TRBV12-3/TRBV12-4	.	.	TRBJ1-2	ASSPSGHYYGYT
TRBV9	.	.	TRBJ1-6	ASSVGIGNSPLH
TRBV18	many	TRBD1	TRBJ1-1	ASSLDRGRAF
TRBV3-1	.	.	TRBJ2-1	ASSQNSWPGNEQF
TRBV7-8	.	TRBD1	TRBJ2-1	ASSFYQGEGNEQF
TRBV4-1	.	TRBD1	TRBJ2-3	ASADRGSTDTQY
TRBV27	.	.	TRBJ2-5	ASSLREKETQY
TRBV20-1	few	TRBD1	TRBJ1-5	SATWGRGPGSNQPQH
TRBV7-2	.	.	TRBJ2-4	ASSLVGGSSVETQY
TRBV12-3/TRBV12-4	few	TRBD1	TRBJ1-1	ASSWDRHEAF
TRBV9	.	.	TRBJ1-4	ASSVKPNEQLF
TRBV27	.	.	TRBJ1-6	ASSLSQGSRGNSPLH
TRBV4-1	.	.	TRBJ1-2	ASSQGRAPNT
TRBV29-1	many	.	TRBJ1-1	SVERSPNTEAF
TRBV24-1	.	.	TRBJ1-3	ATSDQGRNTIY
TRBV12-3/TRBV12-4	.	.	TRBJ2-2	ASSLLGMNTGELF
TRBV12-3/TRBV12-4	.	.	TRBJ1-6	ASTPWLGQNSPLH
TRBV6-1	.	.	TRBJ1-6	ASSGGYRSPLH
TRBV20-1	.	.	TRBJ1-1	SAPLGTKNTEAF
TRBV11-2	few	TRBD1	TRBJ1-6	ASSPRTGNSPLH
TRBV6-2/TRBV6-3	.	.	TRBJ2-1	ASTLSDEQF
TRBV6-6	.	TRBD2	TRBJ2-1	ASSYLPTQASGAYNEQF
TRBV3-1	.	.	TRBJ2-5	ASSQDPVAQETQY
TRBV29-1	.	.	TRBJ1-1	SVSQGRIRAEAF
TRBV3-1	.	TRBD1	TRBJ1-1	ASSQRTGGGTEAF
TRBV4-1	.	TRBD1	TRBJ2-3	ASSQVAGTGTTDTQY
TRBV3-1	.	TRBD2	TRBJ2-3	ASSPALAGGPADTQY
TRBV12-3/TRBV12-4	.	.	TRBJ2-6	ASSLGRARANVLT
TRBV20-1	.	.	TRBJ1-1	SASRRVTEAF
TRBV6-5	.	TRBD1	TRBJ1-2	ASSYRGTGGSYGYT
TRBV30	.	.	TRBJ2-7	AWSVFFPRGRYEQY
TRBV7-3	once	.	TRBJ2-7	ASRDEAGVYEQY
TRBV15	.	.	TRBJ1-2	ATSRERRAYGYT
TRBV30	.	TRBD2	TRBJ2-7	AWRHSGTYEQY
TRBV20-1	.	.	TRBJ1-5	SAKVTSASQPQH
TRBV10-1	few	.	TRBJ2-7	ASSGRGSPYEQY
TRBV24-1	.	.	TRBJ1-2	ATSDPGHSYGYT
TRBV3-1	few	.	TRBJ2-3	ASSQVGASTDTQY
TRBV4-2	.	.	TRBJ2-7	ASSHRGDYEQY
TRBV29-1	.	.	TRBJ1-2	SGGGRSNYGYT
TRBV20-1	.	.	TRBJ1-2	SASFRFLFRGV
TRBV28	few	.	TRBJ1-1	ASSPTGDTEAF
TRBV2	few	TRBD1	TRBJ1-2	ASSETGQGFRGYT
TRBV9	.	.	TRBJ2-7	ASSAAWGLPYEQY
TRBV12-3/TRBV12-4	.	TRBD2	TRBJ2-2	ASSPTSGANTGELF
TRBV30	.	.	TRBJ1-4	AWSTPLGKLF
TRBV2	few	.	TRBJ1-2	ASSSPGGYGYT
TRBV5-1	.	TRBD2	TRBJ2-1	ASSFFSGGAGNEQF
TRBV20-1	few	.	TRBJ1-1	SAPSALVDTEAF